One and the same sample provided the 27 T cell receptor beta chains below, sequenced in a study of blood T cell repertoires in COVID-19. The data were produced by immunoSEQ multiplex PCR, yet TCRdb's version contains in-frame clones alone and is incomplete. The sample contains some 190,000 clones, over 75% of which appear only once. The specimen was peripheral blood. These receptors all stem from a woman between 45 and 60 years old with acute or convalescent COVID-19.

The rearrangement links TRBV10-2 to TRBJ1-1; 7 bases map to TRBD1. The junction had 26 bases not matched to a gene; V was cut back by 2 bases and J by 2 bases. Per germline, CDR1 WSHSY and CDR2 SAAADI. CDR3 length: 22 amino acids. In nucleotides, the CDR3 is TGCGCCAGCAGTGAGGGTCCCAGGGGAACAGGGGTCCATAAGAAATACAACACTGAAGCTTTCTTT. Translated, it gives CASSEGPRGTGVHKKYNTEAFF.

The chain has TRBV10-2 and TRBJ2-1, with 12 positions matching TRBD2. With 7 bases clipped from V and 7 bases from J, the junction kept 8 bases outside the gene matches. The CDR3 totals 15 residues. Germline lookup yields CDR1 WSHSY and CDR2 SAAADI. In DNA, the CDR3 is TGCGCCAGCACTCCTAGCGGGGGGGCCGGGAATGAGCAGTTCTTC. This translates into CASTPSGGAGNEQFF.

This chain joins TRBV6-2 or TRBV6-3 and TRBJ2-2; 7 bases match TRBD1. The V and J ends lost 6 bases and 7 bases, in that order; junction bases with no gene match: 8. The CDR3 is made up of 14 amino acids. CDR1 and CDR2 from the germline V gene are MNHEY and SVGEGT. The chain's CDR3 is CASSPGQASGELFF. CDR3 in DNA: TGTGCCAGCAGCCCCGGACAGGCGAGCGGGGAGCTGTTTTTT.

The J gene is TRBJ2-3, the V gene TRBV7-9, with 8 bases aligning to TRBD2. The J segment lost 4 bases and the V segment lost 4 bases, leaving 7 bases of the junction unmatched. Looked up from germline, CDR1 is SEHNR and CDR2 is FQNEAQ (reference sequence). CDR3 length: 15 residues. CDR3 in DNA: TGTGCCAGCAGCTCCCTCGGGGGGGGCTCAGATACGCAGTATTTT. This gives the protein CASSSLGGGSDTQYF.

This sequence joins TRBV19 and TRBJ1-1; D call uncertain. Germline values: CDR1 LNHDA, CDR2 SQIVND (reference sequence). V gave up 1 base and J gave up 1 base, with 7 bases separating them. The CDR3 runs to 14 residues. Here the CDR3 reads CASSIARRNTEAFF. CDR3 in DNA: TGTGCCAGTAGTATAGCCAGGCGGAACACTGAAGCTTTCTTT.

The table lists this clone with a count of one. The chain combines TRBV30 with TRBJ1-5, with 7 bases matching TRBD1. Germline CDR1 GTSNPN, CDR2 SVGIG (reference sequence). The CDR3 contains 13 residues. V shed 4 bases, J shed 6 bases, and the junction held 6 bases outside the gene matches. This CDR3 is CAWTRDRAQPQHF. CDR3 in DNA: TGTGCCTGGACTCGAGACAGGGCTCAGCCCCAGCATTTT.

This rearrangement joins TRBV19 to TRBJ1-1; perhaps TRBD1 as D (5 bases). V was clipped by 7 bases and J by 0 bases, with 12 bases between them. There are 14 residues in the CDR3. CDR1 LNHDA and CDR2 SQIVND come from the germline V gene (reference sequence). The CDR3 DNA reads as TGTGCCAGTAATGAGCCAGGGCTGAACACTGAAGCTTTCTTT. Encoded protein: CASNEPGLNTEAFF.

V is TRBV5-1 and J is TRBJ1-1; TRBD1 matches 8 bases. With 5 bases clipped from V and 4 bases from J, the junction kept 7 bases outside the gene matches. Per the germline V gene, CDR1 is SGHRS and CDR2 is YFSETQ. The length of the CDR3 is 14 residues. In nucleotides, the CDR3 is TGCGCCAGCAGAGGACAGGGCCTAGGCACTGAAGCTTTCTTT. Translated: CASRGQGLGTEAFF. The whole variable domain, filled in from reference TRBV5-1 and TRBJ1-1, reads KAGVTQTPRYLIKTRGQQVTLSCSPISGHRSVSWYQQTPGQGLQFLFEYFSETQRNKGNFPGRFSGRQFSNSRSEMNVSTLELGDSALYLCASRGQGLGTEAFFGQGTRLTVV.

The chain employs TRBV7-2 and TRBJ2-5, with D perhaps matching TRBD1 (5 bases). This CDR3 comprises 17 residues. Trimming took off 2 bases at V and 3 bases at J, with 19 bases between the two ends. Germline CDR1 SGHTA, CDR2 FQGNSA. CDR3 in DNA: TGTGCCAGCAGCTTAAATGGGGCCGGGTCTGTGGAAGAGACCCAGTACTTC. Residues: CASSLNGAGSVEETQYF.

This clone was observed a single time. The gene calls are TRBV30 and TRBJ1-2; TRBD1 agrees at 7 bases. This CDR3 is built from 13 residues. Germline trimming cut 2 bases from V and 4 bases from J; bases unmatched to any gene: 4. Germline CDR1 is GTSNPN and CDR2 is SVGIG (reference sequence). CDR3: CAWSTGQLYGYTF. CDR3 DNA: TGTGCCTGGAGTACGGGACAGCTCTATGGCTACACCTTC. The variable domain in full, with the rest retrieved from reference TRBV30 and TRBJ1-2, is SQTIHQWPATLVQPVGSPLSLECTVEGTSNPNLYWYRQAAGRGLQLLFYSVGIGQISSEVPQNLSASRPQDRQFILSSKKLLLSDSGFYLCAWSTGQLYGYTFGSGTRLTVV.

CDR3 coding DNA: TGTGCCACCAGCAGAGATCTCGGACTAGCGGGGTTCCCTAGGGATGAGCAGTTCTTC. Translated, it gives CATSRDLGLAGFPRDEQFF. V gene TRBV15 combines with J gene TRBJ2-1; 12 bases match TRBD2. CDR3 length: 19 amino acids. Losses at the gene ends were 0 bases for V and 8 bases for J; bases not matched to a gene: 14. CDR1 LNHNV and CDR2 YYDKDF come from the germline V gene (reference sequence).

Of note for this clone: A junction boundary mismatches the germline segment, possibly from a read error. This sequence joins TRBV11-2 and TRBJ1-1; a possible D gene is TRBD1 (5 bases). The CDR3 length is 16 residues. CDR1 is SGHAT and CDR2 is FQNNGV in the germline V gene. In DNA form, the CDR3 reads TGTGCCAGCAGCTTCGCCCCGACAGATTCGAACGCTGAAGCTTTCTTT. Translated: CASSFAPTDSNAEAFF.

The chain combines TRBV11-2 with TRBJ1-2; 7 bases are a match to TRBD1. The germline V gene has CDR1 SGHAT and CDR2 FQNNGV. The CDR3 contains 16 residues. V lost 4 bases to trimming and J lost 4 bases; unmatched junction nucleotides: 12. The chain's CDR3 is CASSSPGGQLIYGYTF. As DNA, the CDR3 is TGTGCCAGCAGCTCCCCTGGGGGACAGTTGATCTATGGCTACACCTTC.

CDR3 sequence (DNA): TGTGCCAGCAGCGCAGGACAGGCTAGCAATCAGCCCCAGCATTTT. Translation: CASSAGQASNQPQHF. The chain combines TRBV5-8 with TRBJ1-5, with 7 nucleotides matching TRBD1. J lost 0 bases, V lost 4 bases, and 4 bases had no gene match. Germline CDR1 is SGHTS and CDR2 is YDEGEE. This CDR3 comprises 15 residues.

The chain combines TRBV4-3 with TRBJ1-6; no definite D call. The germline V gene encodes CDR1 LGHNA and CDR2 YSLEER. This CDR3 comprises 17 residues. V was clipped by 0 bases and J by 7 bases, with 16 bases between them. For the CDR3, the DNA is TGCGCCAGCAGCCAAGATAGGCCCCAGGCCCTCAATTCACCCCTCCACTTT. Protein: CASSQDRPQALNSPLHF.

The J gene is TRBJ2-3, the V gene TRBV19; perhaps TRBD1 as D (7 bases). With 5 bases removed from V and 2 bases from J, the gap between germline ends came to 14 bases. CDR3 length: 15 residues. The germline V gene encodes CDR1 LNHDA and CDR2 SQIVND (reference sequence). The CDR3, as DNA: TGTGCCAGTAGTCGGGCAGGGGGGCCCACAGATACGCAGTATTTT. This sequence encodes CASSRAGGPTDTQYF.

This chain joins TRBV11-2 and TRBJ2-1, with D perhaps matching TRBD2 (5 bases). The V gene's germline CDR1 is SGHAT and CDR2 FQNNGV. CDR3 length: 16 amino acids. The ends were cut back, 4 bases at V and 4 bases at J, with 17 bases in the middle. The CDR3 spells CASSSVGSGAYNEQFF. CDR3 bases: TGTGCCAGCAGCTCGGTGGGAAGCGGAGCGTACAATGAGCAGTTCTTC.

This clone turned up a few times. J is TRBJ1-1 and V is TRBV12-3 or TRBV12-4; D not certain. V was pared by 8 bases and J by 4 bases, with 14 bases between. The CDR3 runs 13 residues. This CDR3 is CASRRTAGTEAFF. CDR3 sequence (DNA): TGTGCCAGCCGACGGACGGCGGGCACTGAAGCTTTCTTT.

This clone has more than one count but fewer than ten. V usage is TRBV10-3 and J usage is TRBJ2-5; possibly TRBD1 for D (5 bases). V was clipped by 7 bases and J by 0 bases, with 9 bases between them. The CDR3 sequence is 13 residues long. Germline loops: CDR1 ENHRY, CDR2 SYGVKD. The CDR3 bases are TGTGCCATCAAGGGCAGGGACCAAGAGACCCAGTACTTC. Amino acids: CAIKGRDQETQYF.

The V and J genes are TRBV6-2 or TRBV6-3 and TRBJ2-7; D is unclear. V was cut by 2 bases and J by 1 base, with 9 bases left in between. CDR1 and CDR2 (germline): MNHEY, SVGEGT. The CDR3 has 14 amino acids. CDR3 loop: CASSYDVRSYEQYF. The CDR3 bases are TGTGCCAGCAGTTACGATGTCAGGTCCTACGAGCAGTACTTC.

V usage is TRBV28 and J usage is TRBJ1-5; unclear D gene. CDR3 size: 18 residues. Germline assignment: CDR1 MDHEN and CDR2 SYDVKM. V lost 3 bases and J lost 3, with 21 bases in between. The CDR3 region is CASSFPQVGWAVNQPQHF. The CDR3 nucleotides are TGTGCCAGCAGTTTCCCCCAGGTCGGTTGGGCAGTCAATCAGCCCCAGCATTTT.

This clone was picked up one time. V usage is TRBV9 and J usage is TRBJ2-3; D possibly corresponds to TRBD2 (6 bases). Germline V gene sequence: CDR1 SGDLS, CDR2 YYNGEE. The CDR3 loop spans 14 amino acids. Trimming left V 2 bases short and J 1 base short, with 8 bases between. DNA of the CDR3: TGTGCCAGCAGCGTCGGGACTGGCACAGATACGCAGTATTTT. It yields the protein CASSVGTGTDTQYF.

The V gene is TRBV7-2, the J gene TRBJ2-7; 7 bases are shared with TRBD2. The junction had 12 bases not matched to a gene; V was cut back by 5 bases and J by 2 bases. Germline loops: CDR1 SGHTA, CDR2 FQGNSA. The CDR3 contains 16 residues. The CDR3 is CASSPEPGLLTYEQYF. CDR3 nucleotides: TGTGCCAGCAGCCCTGAACCGGGACTACTAACCTACGAGCAGTACTTC. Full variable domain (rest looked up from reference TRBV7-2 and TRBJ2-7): GAGVSQSPSNKVTEKGKDVELRCDPISGHTALYWYRQSLGQGLEFLIYFQGNSAPDKSGLPSDRFSAERTGGSVSTLTIQRTQQEDSAVYLCASSPEPGLLTYEQYFGPGTRLTVT.

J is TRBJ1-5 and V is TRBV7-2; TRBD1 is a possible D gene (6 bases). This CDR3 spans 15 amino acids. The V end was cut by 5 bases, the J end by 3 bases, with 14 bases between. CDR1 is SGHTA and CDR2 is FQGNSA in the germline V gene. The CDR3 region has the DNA TGTGCCAGCAGCCCCTCGGACAGATTCAATCAGCCCCAGCATTTT. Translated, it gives CASSPSDRFNQPQHF.

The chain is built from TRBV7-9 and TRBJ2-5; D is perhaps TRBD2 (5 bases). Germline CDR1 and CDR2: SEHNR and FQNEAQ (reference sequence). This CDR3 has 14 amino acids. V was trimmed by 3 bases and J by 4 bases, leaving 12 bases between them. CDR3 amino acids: CASSFGTGGETQYF. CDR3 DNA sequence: TGTGCCAGCAGCTTTGGTACCGGAGGAGAGACCCAGTACTTC.

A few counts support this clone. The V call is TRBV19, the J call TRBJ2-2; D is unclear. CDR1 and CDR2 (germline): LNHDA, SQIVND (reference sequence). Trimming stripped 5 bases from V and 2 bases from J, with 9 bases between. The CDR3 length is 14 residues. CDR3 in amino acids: CASSFTVNTGELFF. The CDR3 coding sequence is TGTGCCAGTAGTTTTACAGTAAACACCGGGGAGCTGTTTTTT.

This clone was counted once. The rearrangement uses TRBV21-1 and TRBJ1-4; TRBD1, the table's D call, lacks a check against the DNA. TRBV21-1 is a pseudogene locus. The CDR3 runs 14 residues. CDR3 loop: CASNPDRADEKLFF. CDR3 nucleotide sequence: TGTGCCAGCAACCCGGACAGGGCGGATGAAAAACTGTTTTTT.